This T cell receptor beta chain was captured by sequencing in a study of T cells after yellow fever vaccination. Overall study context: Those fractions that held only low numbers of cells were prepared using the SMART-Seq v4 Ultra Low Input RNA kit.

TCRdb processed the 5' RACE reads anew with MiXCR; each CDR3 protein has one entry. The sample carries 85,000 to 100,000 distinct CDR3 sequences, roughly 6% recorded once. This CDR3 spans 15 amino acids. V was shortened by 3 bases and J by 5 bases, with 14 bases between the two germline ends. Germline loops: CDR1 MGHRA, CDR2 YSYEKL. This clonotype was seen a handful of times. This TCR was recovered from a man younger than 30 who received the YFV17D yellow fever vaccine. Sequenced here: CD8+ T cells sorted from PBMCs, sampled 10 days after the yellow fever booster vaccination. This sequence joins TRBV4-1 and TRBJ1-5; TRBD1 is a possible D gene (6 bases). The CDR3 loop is CASSHRGGFDQPQHF. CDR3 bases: TGCGCCAGCAGCCACCGAGGGGGGTTCGATCAGCCCCAGCATTTT.